This TCR beta chain was obtained from a study of T cells in localized non-small cell lung cancer. General study findings and limits: Measurement of T cell clonality placed uninvolved adjacent lung highest, above the level in tumor. Heterogeneity cannot be ruled out, as sequencing used one tumor region only.

Note on this clone: Its antigen is unidentified.

Clones were read by immunoSEQ multiplex PCR, and TCRdb kept only the in-frame ones, dropping some. The table lists 45,000 to 70,000 clones, around 86% of them singletons. Germline CDR1 is SGHRS and CDR2 is YFSETQ. Trimming took off 1 base at V and 1 base at J, with 8 bases between the two ends. CDR3 size: 14 residues. The input for sequencing was peripheral blood, taken before any cancer treatment. The chain carries TRBV5-1 and TRBJ1-1, with D possibly TRBD1 on 6 matching bases. This receptor was obtained from a woman aged 35 to 69 with stage I lung adenocarcinoma. The CDR3 DNA sequence: TGCGCCAGCAGCTTGACAGGGCCGAACACTGAAGCTTTCTTT. Residues: CASSLTGPNTEAFF.